The text below deals with one T cell receptor beta chain. The data were taken from a study of T cells expressing NK-cell markers. Overall study context: TCR beta repertoires came from sorted CD3+CD56+NKG2C+, CD3+CD56+NKG2C- and CD3+CD56-NKG2C+ T cells.

The CDR3 is made up of 15 amino acids. From the 5' RACE reads, TCRdb lists one entry per CDR3 protein and no DNA. The repertoire table contains hundreds of thousands of distinct CDR3 sequences. The TCR sequence derives from a man aged 18-75 years in good health. Sequencing was done on a sample of blood T cells: a sorted CD56 or NKG2C T cell subset, CD4+ or CD8+ T cells, or bulk PBMC T cells (not recorded which). This chain joins TRBV12-3 or TRBV12-4 and TRBJ1-1; TCRdb reports TRBD1, a call that lacks DNA to check it against. The CDR3 sequence is CASSPGRQGYTEAFF.